The clone carrying this TCR beta chain turned up a few times. Profiling relied on immunoSEQ multiplex PCR, and the TCRdb table lists in-frame clones only, not all of them. This sample has more than 95,000 clones, with 87% found just once. This specimen belongs to a study of blood T cell repertoires in COVID-19. Study-wide background: Sample material is recorded as cDNA or gDNA derived from T cells, B-cell-depleted T cells, or PBMCs.

Looked up from germline, CDR1 is MNHNS and CDR2 is SASEGT. The CDR3 consists of 15 residues. The trim removed 2 bases at V and 5 bases at J, leaving 7 bases unmatched. The sequenced sample was peripheral blood. The clonotype comes from a human donor in a cohort sampled during active COVID-19. V and J are TRBV6-1 and TRBJ1-2, with 8 bases aligning to TRBD1. CDR3 in amino acids: CASSEYPTGVYGYTF. The DNA for the CDR3 is TGTGCCAGCAGTGAATACCCGACAGGGGTGTATGGCTACACCTTC.